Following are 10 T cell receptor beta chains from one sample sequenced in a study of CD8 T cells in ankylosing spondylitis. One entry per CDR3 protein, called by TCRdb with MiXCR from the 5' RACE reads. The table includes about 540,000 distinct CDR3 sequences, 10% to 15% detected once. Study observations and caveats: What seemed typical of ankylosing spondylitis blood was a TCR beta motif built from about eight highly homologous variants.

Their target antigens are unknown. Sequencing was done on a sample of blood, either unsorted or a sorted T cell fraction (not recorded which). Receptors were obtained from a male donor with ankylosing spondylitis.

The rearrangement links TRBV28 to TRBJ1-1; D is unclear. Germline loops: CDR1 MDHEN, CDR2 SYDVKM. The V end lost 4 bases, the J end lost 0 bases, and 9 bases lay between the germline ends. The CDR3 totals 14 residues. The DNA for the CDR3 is TGTGCCAGCAGTTCGGCGGGCCTGAACACTGAAGCTTTCTTT. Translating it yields CASSSAGLNTEAFF.

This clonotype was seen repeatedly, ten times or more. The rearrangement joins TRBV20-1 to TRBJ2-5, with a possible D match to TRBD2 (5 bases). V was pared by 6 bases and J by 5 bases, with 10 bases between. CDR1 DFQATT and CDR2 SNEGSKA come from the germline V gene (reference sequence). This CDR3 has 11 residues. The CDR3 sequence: CSANRGETQYF. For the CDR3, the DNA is TGCAGTGCCAACCGAGGGGAGACCCAGTACTTC.

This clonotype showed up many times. CDR3 amino acids: CASSHTSSGANVLTF. The CDR3 DNA reads TGTGCCAGCAGTCATACGTCTTCTGGGGCCAACGTCCTGACTTTC. The genes are TRBV28 and TRBJ2-6; no clear D gene. Per germline, CDR1 MDHEN and CDR2 SYDVKM. CDR3 length: 15 amino acids. The germline V and J ends were trimmed by 5 bases and 1 base, with 9 bases remaining between them. The full variable domain, rest sourced from reference TRBV28 and TRBJ2-6, is DVKVTQSSRYLVKRTGEKVFLECVQDMDHENMFWYRQDPGLGLRLIYFSYDVKMKEKGDIPEGYSVSREKKERFSLILESASTNQTSMYLCASSHTSSGANVLTFGAGSRLTVL.

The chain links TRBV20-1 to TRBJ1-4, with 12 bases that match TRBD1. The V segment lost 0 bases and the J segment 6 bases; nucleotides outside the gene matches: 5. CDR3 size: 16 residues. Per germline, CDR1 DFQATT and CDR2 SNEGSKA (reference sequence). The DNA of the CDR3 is TGCAGTGCTAGAGATTGGGACAGGGGGCATGATGAAAAACTGTTTTTT. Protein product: CSARDWDRGHDEKLFF.

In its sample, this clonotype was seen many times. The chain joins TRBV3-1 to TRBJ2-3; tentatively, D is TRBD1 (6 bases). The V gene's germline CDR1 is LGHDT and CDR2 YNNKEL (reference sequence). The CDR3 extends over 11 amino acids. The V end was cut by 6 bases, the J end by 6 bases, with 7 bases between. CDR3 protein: CASRTGDTQYF. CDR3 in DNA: TGTGCCAGCAGGACAGGTGATACGCAGTATTTT.

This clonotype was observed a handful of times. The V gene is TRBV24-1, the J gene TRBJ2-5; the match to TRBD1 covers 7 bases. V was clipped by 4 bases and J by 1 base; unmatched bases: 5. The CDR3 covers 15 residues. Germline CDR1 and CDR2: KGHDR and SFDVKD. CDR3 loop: CATSDPSGGQETQYF. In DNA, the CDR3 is TGTGCCACCAGTGACCCCTCAGGGGGCCAAGAGACCCAGTACTTC.

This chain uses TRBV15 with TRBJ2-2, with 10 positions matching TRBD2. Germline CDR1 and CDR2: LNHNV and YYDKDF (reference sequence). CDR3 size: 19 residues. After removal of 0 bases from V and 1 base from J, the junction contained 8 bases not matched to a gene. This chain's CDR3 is CATSRDTSGRGGNTGELFF. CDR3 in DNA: TGTGCCACCAGCAGAGATACCAGCGGGAGGGGCGGGAACACCGGGGAGCTGTTTTTT.

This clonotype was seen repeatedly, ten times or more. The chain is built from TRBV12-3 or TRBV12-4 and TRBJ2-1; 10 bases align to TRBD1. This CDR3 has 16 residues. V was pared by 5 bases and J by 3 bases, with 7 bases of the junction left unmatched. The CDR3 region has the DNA TGTGCCAGCAGTCCCGCCGGACAGGGGGGCTACAATGAGCAGTTCTTC. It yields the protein CASSPAGQGGYNEQFF.

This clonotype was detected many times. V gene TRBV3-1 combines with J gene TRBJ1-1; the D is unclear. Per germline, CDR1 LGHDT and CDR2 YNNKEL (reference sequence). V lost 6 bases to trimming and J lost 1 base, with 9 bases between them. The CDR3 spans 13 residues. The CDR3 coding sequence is TGTGCCAGCAGTTCAATTGGGAACACTGAAGCTTTCTTT. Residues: CASSSIGNTEAFF.

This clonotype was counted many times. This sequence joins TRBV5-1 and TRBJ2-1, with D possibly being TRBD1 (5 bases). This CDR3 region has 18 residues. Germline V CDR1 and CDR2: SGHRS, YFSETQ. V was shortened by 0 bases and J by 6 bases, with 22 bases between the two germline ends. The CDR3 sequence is CASSLAAGPTHLFNEQFF. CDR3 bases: TGCGCCAGCAGCTTGGCGGCAGGGCCTACCCACCTTTTCAATGAGCAGTTCTTC.